This is a list of T cell receptor beta chains from one sample in a study of T-cell memory formation after mild COVID-19. TCRdb re-derived calls from the 5' RACE reads in MiXCR, one entry per CDR3 protein. Here the sample spans under 300,000 distinct CDR3 sequences, roughly a tenth being singletons. Sample: PBMCs or a T cell subset sorted from them (not recorded which). The receptors were sampled from a man younger than 35 who had mild COVID-19 (a few samples of this study predate the infection). Cell type and time point are not known. The CDR3 runs from the conserved cysteine through the conserved F or W. D genes are given only for firm matches. The size field is filled for only some rows; it gives once, few, many or a size class.

abundance	d_gene	j_gene	v_gene	CDR3nt	CDR3aa
-	-	TRBJ2-3	TRBV18	TGTGCCAGCTCACCAGAGTTGCGGGAAGATACGCAGTATTTT	CASSPELREDTQYF
many	-	TRBJ2-1	TRBV7-8	TGTGCCAGCAGCTTAGGTGGACCGGGGGCCTCCTACAATGAGCAGTTCTTC	CASSLGGPGASYNEQFF
many	-	TRBJ1-2	TRBV20-1	TGCAGTGCTAGAGGGGGCAGGCATAACTATGGCTACACCTTC	CSARGGRHNYGYTF
-	TRBD1	TRBJ2-1	TRBV6-5	TGTGCCAGCAGTTCCCGCGGGGGACAGGGAACGAATGAGCAGTTCTTC	CASSSRGGQGTNEQFF
few	TRBD2	TRBJ2-3	TRBV6-2/TRBV6-3	TGTGCCAGCAGCCACACTATAAGACTAGCGGGGCATACAGATACGCAGTATTTT	CASSHTIRLAGHTDTQYF
few	-	TRBJ2-2	TRBV6-1	TGTGCCAGCAGTGAAACCCCAGCCGGGACCGGGGAGCTGTTTTTT	CASSETPAGTGELFF
few	-	TRBJ1-5	TRBV5-1	TGCGCCAGCAGCTTGGATTCGGGCGGTCAGCCCCAGCATTTT	CASSLDSGGQPQHF
few	-	TRBJ2-3	TRBV20-1	TGCAGTGCTAGAGCGGGGGTGGATACGCAGTATTTT	CSARAGVDTQYF
-	-	TRBJ2-1	TRBV19	TGTGCCAGTACCCGACAGGGAGGTAGCTCCTACAATGAGCAGTTCTTC	CASTRQGGSSYNEQFF
-	-	TRBJ2-2	TRBV12-3/TRBV12-4	TGTGCCAGCAGTTTAGCGCCTGTCACCGGGGAGCTGTTTTTT	CASSLAPVTGELFF
few	-	TRBJ1-4	TRBV18	TGTGCCAGCTCACCATTTCCAGTCAGCTCTTCAACTAATGAAAAACTGTTTTTT	CASSPFPVSSSTNEKLFF
many	TRBD1	TRBJ2-7	TRBV4-2	TGTGCCAGCAGCCAGGAGCTCACAGGGGGTGGGTCTCCCGAGCAGTACTTC	CASSQELTGGGSPEQYF
few	-	TRBJ1-1	TRBV6-5	TGTGCCAGCAGTCTTCGGTTCAACGCTGAAGCTTTCTTT	CASSLRFNAEAFF
-	TRBD2	TRBJ2-5	TRBV4-1	TGCGCCAGCAGCCAAGATGATGGGGCGGGGGATATCCAAGAGACCCAGTACTTC	CASSQDDGAGDIQETQYF
-	TRBD2	TRBJ2-3	TRBV10-3	TGTGCCATCAGAGAGCAGCGGGGCCCCGCGGATACGCAGTATTTT	CAIREQRGPADTQYF
few	-	TRBJ1-4	TRBV7-9	TGTGCCAGCAGCTTAGTTTTGGGGGCAAGGGAAAAACTGTTTTTT	CASSLVLGAREKLFF
many	-	TRBJ1-2	TRBV7-8	TGTGCCAGCAGCTTAGGGCCCGGGGCATCTCATGGCTACACCTTC	CASSLGPGASHGYTF
few	-	TRBJ2-4	TRBV9	TGTGCCAGCAGCGTAGGTCCGGGTGTGGACATTCAGTACTTC	CASSVGPGVDIQYF
few	-	TRBJ1-3	TRBV20-1	TGCAGCACCGAGCGGGGGGCGGGAAACACCATATATTTT	CSTERGAGNTIYF
-	-	TRBJ2-7	TRBV20-1	TGCAGTGCTAGAGAGTTCTTCGCCGAGCAGTACTTC	CSAREFFAEQYF
-	-	TRBJ2-1	TRBV5-1	TGCGCCAGCAGCTTGGGCTTATCGTCCCACAATGAGCAGTTCTTC	CASSLGLSSHNEQFF
-	-	TRBJ2-2	TRBV6-5	TGTGCCAGCACCCACGCCCGCTACACCGGGGAGCTGTTTTTT	CASTHARYTGELFF
-	-	TRBJ2-3	TRBV6-1	TGTGCCAGCAGTGAAATCTTAGCGGACACAGATACGCAGTATTTT	CASSEILADTDTQYF
-	-	TRBJ1-1	TRBV9	TGTGCCAGCAGCGTAGTCACTGAAGCTTTCTTT	CASSVVTEAFF
few	TRBD2	TRBJ2-5	TRBV5-5	TGTGCCAGCAGCTTCGGGACTACCAGGGCTATAGAGACCCAGTACTTC	CASSFGTTRAIETQYF
few	-	TRBJ2-7	TRBV5-1	TGCGCCAGCAGCTTGGTGGTCCAAGGGTCGTACGAGCAGTACTTC	CASSLVVQGSYEQYF
few	TRBD1	TRBJ1-2	TRBV4-2	TGTGCCAGCAGCCATTCTCATTGGGAGGACAGGGCCTCCTATGGCTACACCTTC	CASSHSHWEDRASYGYTF
many	-	TRBJ1-5	TRBV28	TGTGCCAGCAGTTTTGTGCGGGTTAGAGGGGATCAGCCCCAGCATTTT	CASSFVRVRGDQPQHF
few	TRBD2	TRBJ2-1	TRBV6-2/TRBV6-3	TGTGCCAGCATTAATAGCGGGGGACGCTACAATGAGCAGTTCTTC	CASINSGGRYNEQFF
once	-	TRBJ2-7	TRBV30	TGTGCCTGGAGACAGGGAGGGTCCTACGAGCAGTACTTC	CAWRQGGSYEQYF
-	TRBD2	TRBJ2-2	TRBV30	TGTGCCTGGGGGAAATTTAGCGGGGGACACACCGGGGAGCTGTTTTTT	CAWGKFSGGHTGELFF
-	TRBD2	TRBJ2-3	TRBV10-3	TGTGCCACCAACGAGCGGGGGCAGGGCACAGATACGCAGTATTTT	CATNERGQGTDTQYF
many	-	TRBJ1-5	TRBV3-1	TGTGCCAGCAGCCAAGATGTTGTTCAGCCCCAGCATTTT	CASSQDVVQPQHF
once	-	TRBJ2-7	TRBV20-1	TGCAGTGCTAGAGATCCCAGGCAAGATGACTACGAGCAGTACTTC	CSARDPRQDDYEQYF
-	-	TRBJ2-7	TRBV5-6	TGTGCCAGCAGCCCCGGGACCCGGGGAGAGCAGTACTTC	CASSPGTRGEQYF
few	-	TRBJ2-7	TRBV20-1	TGCAGTGTTCAGAGCTCCTACGAGCAGTACTTC	CSVQSSYEQYF
few	TRBD1	TRBJ2-3	TRBV2	TGTGCCAGCAGTTACACCGACAGGGGTACAGATACGCAGTATTTT	CASSYTDRGTDTQYF
many	-	TRBJ2-5	TRBV5-1	TGCGCCAGCAGCTTGGGGCAGCAAGAGACCCAGTACTTC	CASSLGQQETQYF
-	-	TRBJ2-7	TRBV20-1	TGCAGTGCTAAAGGGCCGGGGGGCAGCTCCTACGAGCAGTGCTTC	CSAKGPGGSSYEQCF
few	TRBD1	TRBJ2-3	TRBV14	TGTGCCAGCAGCAGGACAGGGCCAATAGATACGCAGTATTTT	CASSRTGPIDTQYF
-	-	TRBJ2-3	TRBV4-2	TGTGCCAGCAGCCAAGATCGACAGCCTAGCACAGATACGCAGTATTTT	CASSQDRQPSTDTQYF
few	TRBD1	TRBJ2-3	TRBV24-1	TGTGCCACCAGTGATTCCCCGGGACAGGGGACAGATACGCAGTATTTT	CATSDSPGQGTDTQYF
few	-	TRBJ2-3	TRBV28	TGTGCCAGCAGTTTATCGGGTAATAGCACAGATACGCAGTATTTT	CASSLSGNSTDTQYF
-	-	TRBJ2-3	TRBV4-3	TGCGCCAGCAGCCAAGAGATCCTGGGGTATGGCACAGATACGCAGTATTTT	CASSQEILGYGTDTQYF
-	-	TRBJ2-1	TRBV7-9	TGTGCCAGCAGCTTGGCGGGACTGGGTTTCCCCTACAATGAGCAGTTCTTC	CASSLAGLGFPYNEQFF
-	TRBD1	TRBJ2-2	TRBV7-7	TGTGCTAGCAGCTTAGGACAGGGCGTAGTCGGGGAGCTGTTTTTT	CASSLGQGVVGELFF
-	-	TRBJ2-7	TRBV3-1	TGTGCCAGCAGCCGGCGCCCAGGGATTTACGAGCAGTACTTC	CASSRRPGIYEQYF
many	TRBD2	TRBJ2-1	TRBV9	TGTGCCAGCAGCGCCCGACCTAGCGGGGGGGCCCCGGAGCAGTTCTTC	CASSARPSGGAPEQFF
-	-	TRBJ1-6	TRBV12-3/TRBV12-4	TGTGCCAGCAGTTTAAGGGGGGGTTCACCCCTCCACTTT	CASSLRGGSPLHF
-	-	TRBJ1-1	TRBV7-9	TGTGCCAGCAACCACTGGAATGTGAACACTGAAGCTTTCTTT	CASNHWNVNTEAFF